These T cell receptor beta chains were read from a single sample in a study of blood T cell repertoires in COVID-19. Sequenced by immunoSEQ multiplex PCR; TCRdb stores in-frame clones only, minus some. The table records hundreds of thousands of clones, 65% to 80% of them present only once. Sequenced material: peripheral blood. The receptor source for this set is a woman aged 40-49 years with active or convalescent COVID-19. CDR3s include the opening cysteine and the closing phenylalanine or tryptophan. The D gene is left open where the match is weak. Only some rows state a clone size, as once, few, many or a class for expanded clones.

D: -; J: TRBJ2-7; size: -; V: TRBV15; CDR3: CATSPERGRSDEQYF; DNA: TGTGCCACCAGCCCTGAGAGAGGCCGTTCGGACGAGCAGTACTTC
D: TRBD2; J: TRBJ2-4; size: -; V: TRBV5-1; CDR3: CASSLGAGSLSLAKNIQYF; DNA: TGCGCCAGCAGCTTAGGAGCGGGGAGTCTATCTCTAGCCAAAAACATTCAGTACTTC
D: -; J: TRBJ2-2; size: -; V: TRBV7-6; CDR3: CASSLGRGTGTGELFF; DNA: TGTGCCAGCAGCTTAGGCCGGGGAACCGGTACCGGGGAGCTGTTTTTT
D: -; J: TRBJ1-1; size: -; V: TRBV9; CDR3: CASSVGQGSEAFF; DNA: TGTGCCAGCAGCGTAGGGCAGGGGTCTGAAGCTTTCTTT
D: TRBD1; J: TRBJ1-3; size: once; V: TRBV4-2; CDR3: CASSQETGSGNTIYF; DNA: TGTGCCAGCAGCCAAGAGACAGGGTCTGGAAACACCATATATTTT
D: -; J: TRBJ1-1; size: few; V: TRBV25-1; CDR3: CASSETGTEAFF; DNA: TGTGCCAGCAGTGAAACAGGGACTGAAGCTTTCTTT
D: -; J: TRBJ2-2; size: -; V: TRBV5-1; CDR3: CASIPSPGSKAGELFF; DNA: TGCGCCAGCATACCGTCCCCCGGGAGTAAAGCCGGGGAGCTGTTTTTT
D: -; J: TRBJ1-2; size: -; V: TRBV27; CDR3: CASPNPGVGYTF; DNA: TGTGCCAGCCCTAACCCGGGGGTTGGCTACACCTTC
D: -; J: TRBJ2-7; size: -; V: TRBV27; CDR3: CASSFAGVVDEQYF; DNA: TGTGCCAGCAGTTTCGCAGGGGTGGTCGACGAGCAGTACTTC
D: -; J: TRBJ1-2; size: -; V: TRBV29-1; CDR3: CSVEEDLNYGYTF; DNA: TGCAGCGTTGAAGAGGACTTGAACTATGGCTACACCTTC
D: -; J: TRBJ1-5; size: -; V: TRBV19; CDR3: CASSYGSPSNQPQHF; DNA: TGTGCCAGTAGTTACGGGAGCCCAAGCAATCAGCCCCAGCATTTT
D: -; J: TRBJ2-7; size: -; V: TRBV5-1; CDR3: CASSLAGSYEQYF; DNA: TGCGCCAGCAGCTTGGCGGGTTCCTACGAGCAGTACTTC
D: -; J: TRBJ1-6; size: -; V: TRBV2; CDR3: CASRWGQATNSPLHF; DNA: TGTGCCAGCAGGTGGGGGCAGGCTACAAATTCACCCCTCCACTTT
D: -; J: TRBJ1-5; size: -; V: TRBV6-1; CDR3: CASSEERRGNQPQHF; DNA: TGTGCCAGCAGTGAAGAGCGCAGGGGCAATCAGCCCCAGCATTTT
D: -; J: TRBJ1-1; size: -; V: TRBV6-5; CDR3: CASSNAGVTFF; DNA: TGTGCCAGCAGCAATGCAGGGGTTACTTTCTTT
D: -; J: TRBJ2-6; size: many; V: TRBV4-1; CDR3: CASSHAGGAGANVLTF; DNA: TGCGCCAGCAGCCATGCGGGCGGGGCTGGGGCCAACGTCCTGACTTTC
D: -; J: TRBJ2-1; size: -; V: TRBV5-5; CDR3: CASSRETGQWNEQFF; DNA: TGTGCCAGCAGCCGTGAAACAGGGCAATGGAATGAGCAGTTCTTC
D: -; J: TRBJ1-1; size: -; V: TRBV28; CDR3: CASSPRSGYKAFF; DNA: TGTGCCAGCAGCCCTCGGAGCGGCTATAAAGCTTTCTTT
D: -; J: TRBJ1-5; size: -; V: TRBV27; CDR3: CASSLYPPSNQPQHF; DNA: TGTGCCAGCAGTTTATATCCCCCTAGTAATCAGCCCCAGCATTTT
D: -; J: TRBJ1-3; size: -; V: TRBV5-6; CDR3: CASSPQGGNTIYF; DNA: TGTGCCAGCAGCCCCCAGGGAGGAAACACCATATATTTT
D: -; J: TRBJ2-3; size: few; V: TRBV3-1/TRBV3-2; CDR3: CASSHRSRLGTDTQYF; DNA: TGTGCCAGCAGCCATAGATCTAGACTTGGCACAGATACGCAGTATTTT
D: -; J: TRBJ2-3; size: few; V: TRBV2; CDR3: CASSEATPRTDTQYF; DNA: TGTGCCAGCAGTGAGGCGACACCTCGCACAGATACGCAGTATTTT
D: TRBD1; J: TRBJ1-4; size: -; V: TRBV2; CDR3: CASNLLPGQGRTESLTTNEKLFF; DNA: TGTGCCAGCAACCTCCTACCGGGACAGGGACGAACCGAAAGCCTCACAACTAATGAAAAACTGTTTTTT
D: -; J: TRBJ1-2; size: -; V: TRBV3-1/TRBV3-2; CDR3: CASSQDPGVYGYTF; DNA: TGTGCCAGCAGCCAAGATCCGGGAGTCTATGGCTACACCTTC
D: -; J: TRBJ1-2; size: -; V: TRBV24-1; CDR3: CATSEETYRGYTF; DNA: TGTGCCACCAGTGAAGAGACATACCGAGGCTACACCTTC
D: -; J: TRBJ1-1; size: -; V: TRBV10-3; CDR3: CATAYTENTEAFF; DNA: TGTGCCACCGCGTATACAGAGAACACTGAAGCTTTCTTT
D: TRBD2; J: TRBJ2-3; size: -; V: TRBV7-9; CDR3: CASSLARAGGRLSTDTQYF; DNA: TGTGCCAGCAGCTTAGCGAGGGCGGGGGGCCGTTTGAGCACAGATACGCAGTATTTT
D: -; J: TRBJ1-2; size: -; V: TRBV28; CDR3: CASSLFQGTYGYTF; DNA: TGTGCCAGCAGTTTATTCCAGGGGACCTATGGCTACACCTTC
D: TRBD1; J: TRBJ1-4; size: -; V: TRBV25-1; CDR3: CASSEGTGHEKLFF; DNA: TGTGCCAGCAGTGAAGGGACAGGGCATGAAAAACTGTTTTTT
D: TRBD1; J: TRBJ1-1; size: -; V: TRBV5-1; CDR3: CASSLTPGQGTTFF; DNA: TGCGCCAGCAGCTTGACGCCGGGACAGGGGACGACTTTCTTT
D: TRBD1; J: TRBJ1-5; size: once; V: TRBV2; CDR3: CASSENSPGGFVNQPQHF; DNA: TGTGCCAGCAGTGAAAATAGTCCAGGGGGCTTTGTTAATCAGCCCCAGCATTTT
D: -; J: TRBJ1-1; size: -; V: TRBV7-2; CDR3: CASSGDTRPEAFF; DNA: TGTGCCAGCAGCGGCGACACTCGGCCTGAAGCTTTCTTT
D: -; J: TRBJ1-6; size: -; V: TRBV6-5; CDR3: CASSYSQGRGSPLHF; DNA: TGTGCCAGCAGTTACTCGCAGGGGAGAGGTTCACCCCTCCACTTT
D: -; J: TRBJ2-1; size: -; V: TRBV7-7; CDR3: CASSLGGPGNEQFF; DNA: TGTGCCAGCAGCTTAGGGGGGCCCGGCAATGAGCAGTTCTTC
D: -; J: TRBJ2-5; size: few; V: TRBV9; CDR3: CASSGRQFQETQYF; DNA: TGTGCCAGCAGCGGGCGACAGTTTCAAGAGACCCAGTACTTC
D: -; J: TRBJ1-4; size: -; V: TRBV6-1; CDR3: CASSETWTDNEKLFF; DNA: TGTGCCAGCAGTGAAACTTGGACAGATAATGAAAAACTGTTTTTT
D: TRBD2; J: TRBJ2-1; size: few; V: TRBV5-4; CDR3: CASSPRLAGGFLHEQFF; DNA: TGTGCCAGCAGCCCGCGACTAGCGGGGGGGTTTCTCCATGAGCAGTTCTTC
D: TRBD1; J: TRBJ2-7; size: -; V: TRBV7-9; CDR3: CASSWDRVGYEQYF; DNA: TGTGCCAGCTCCTGGGACAGGGTAGGTTACGAGCAGTACTTC
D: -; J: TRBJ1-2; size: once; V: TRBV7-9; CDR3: CASNRGSHGYTF; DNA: TGTGCCAGCAACCGTGGCTCCCATGGCTACACCTTC
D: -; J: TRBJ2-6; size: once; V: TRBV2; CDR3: CASNLGSRHGANVLTF; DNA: TGTGCCAGCAACCTAGGCAGTCGGCATGGGGCCAACGTCCTGACTTTC
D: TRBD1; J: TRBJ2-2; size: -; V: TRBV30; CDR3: CAWEQGAGELFF; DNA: TGTGCCTGGGAACAGGGGGCCGGGGAGCTGTTTTTT
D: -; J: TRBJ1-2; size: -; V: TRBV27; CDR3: CASSFGTNYGYTF; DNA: TGTGCCAGCAGTTTTGGCACCAACTATGGCTACACCTTC
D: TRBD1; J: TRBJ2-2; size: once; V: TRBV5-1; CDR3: CASSPGTDTGELFF; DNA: TGCGCCAGCAGCCCCGGGACAGACACCGGGGAGCTGTTTTTT
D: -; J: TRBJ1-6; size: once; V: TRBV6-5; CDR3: CASRRKTDYNSPLHF; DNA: TGTGCCAGCAGGAGAAAGACAGATTATAATTCACCCCTCCACTTT
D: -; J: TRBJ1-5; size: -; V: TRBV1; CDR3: CTSIRDRGNQPQHF; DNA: TGCACCAGCATTCGGGACAGGGGCAATCAGCCCCAGCATTTT
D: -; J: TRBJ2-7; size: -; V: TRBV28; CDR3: CASSPLYEQYF; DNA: TGTGCCAGCAGTCCGTTGTACGAGCAGTACTTC
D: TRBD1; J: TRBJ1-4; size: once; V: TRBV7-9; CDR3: CASSRYGTDDFLLFF; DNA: TGTGCCAGCAGCCGTTACGGGACAGATGATTTCTTGCTGTTTTTT
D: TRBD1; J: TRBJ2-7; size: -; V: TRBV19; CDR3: CASGSLGQGIHEQYF; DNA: TGTGCCAGTGGGAGCTTAGGACAGGGAATCCACGAGCAGTACTTC
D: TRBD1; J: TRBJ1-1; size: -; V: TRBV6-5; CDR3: CASSYSTGGGTEAFF; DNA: TGTGCCAGCAGTTACTCTACAGGGGGGGGGACTGAAGCTTTCTTT
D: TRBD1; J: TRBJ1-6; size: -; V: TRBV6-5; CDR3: CASMRGQASPLHF; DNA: TGTGCCAGCATGAGGGGGCAGGCTTCACCCCTCCACTTT
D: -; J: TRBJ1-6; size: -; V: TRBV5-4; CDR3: CASSPATGLPPLHF; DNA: TGTGCCAGCAGCCCCGCTACAGGGTTGCCACCCCTCCACTTT
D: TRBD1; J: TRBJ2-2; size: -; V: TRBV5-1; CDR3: CASGQGDTGELFF; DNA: TGCGCCAGCGGACAGGGGGACACCGGGGAGCTGTTTTTT
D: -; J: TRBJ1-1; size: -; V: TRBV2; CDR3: CAPQGEVTEAFF; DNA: TGTGCGCCACAGGGCGAGGTCACTGAAGCTTTCTTT
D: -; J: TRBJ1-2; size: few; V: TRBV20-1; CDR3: CSASQTSNYGYTF; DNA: TGCAGTGCTAGTCAGACTTCTAACTATGGCTACACCTTC